The 27 T cell receptor beta chains given below trace back to one sample, sequenced in a study of blood T cells in healthy people across ages. The second PCR ran about 6 to 11 cycles with a sample-barcoded 5' primer and J-beta primers. In TCRdb, the 5' RACE reads were re-called with MiXCR into one record per CDR3 protein. Here the sample spans more than 750,000 distinct CDR3 sequences, about 29% being singletons. These same data were also listed under a study on T cells of mothers and their children.

Sequencing input: blood. The source of these receptors is a middle-aged woman in good health.

The J gene is TRBJ2-5, the V gene TRBV3-1; D not resolved. Trimming took 4 bases from V and 5 from J, leaving 14 bases between them. Germline V gene data show CDR1 as LGHDT and CDR2 as YNNKEL (reference sequence). The CDR3 has 14 amino acids. CDR3 DNA sequence: TGTGCCAGCAGCCTCAGGACGAAAGGGGAGACCCAGTACTTC. This encodes CASSLRTKGETQYF.

This clonotype was observed a few times. The chain uses TRBV6-2 or TRBV6-3 and TRBJ1-2, with no clear D. CDR3 length equals 13 residues. Germline CDR1 reads MNHEY; CDR2 reads SVGEGT. Trimming removed 8 bases from V and 0 bases from J, with 10 bases in between. Written as DNA, the CDR3 is TGTGCCAGCCGAACAGTGTCTAACTATGGCTACACCTTC. This codes for CASRTVSNYGYTF.

The table lists this clonotype with a few counts. The rearrangement joins TRBV18 to TRBJ2-1; D is unclear. CDR1 is KGHSH, CDR2 LQKENI, per germline. Trimming took 8 bases from V and 4 from J, leaving 12 bases between them. The CDR3 runs 13 residues. This CDR3 is CASGPTEYNEQFF. As DNA, the CDR3 is TGTGCCAGCGGCCCGACCGAGTACAATGAGCAGTTCTTC.

This clonotype was observed a handful of times. The gene calls are TRBV7-2 and TRBJ1-2, with D perhaps TRBD1 (5 bases). Germline V gene data show CDR1 as SGHTA and CDR2 as FQGNSA. Trimming left V 8 bases short and J 8 bases short, with 18 bases between. The CDR3 spans 13 residues. This chain's CDR3 is CASHGGSLSGYTF. The CDR3 DNA reads as TGTGCCAGCCATGGGGGGAGCCTTTCCGGCTACACCTTC.

As regards this clonotype: One end of the junction fails to match germline, which may point to a read error. The chain employs TRBV4-3 and TRBJ1-4; the match to TRBD1 covers 7 bases. The germline V gene has CDR1 LGHNA and CDR2 YSLEER. The CDR3 is made up of 16 amino acids. CDR3 coding DNA: TGCGCCAGCAGCCAAGATCGAGGGGGCGGGGGTGAAAAACGGTTTTTT. It translates to CASSQDRGGGGEKRFF.

The gene calls are TRBV2 and TRBJ2-1, with D possibly being TRBD2 (7 bases). The CDR3 contains 15 residues. The germline CDR1 and CDR2 sequences are SNHLY and FYNNEI. V was clipped by 11 bases and J by 5 bases, with 22 bases between them. CDR3 sequence reads: CALVRAGGGHNEQFF. CDR3 DNA: TGTGCCCTGGTGCGGGCTGGCGGGGGCCACAATGAGCAGTTCTTC.

This clonotype was counted between two and nine times. The chain uses TRBV5-1 and TRBJ2-3; 12 bases fit TRBD2. The CDR3 spans 18 residues. The germline V gene has CDR1 SGHRS and CDR2 YFSETQ. V shed 2 bases and J 0 bases; nucleotides not matched to a gene: 7. CDR3: CASSFGPSGGASTDTQYF. The CDR3 DNA reads as TGCGCCAGCAGCTTCGGGCCTAGCGGGGGGGCTAGCACAGATACGCAGTATTTT.

This clonotype was counted a single time. Just one base apart from a much larger clone, this may be a read error. The gene calls are TRBV7-8 and TRBJ1-4; D is ambiguous. This CDR3 is 17 amino acids long. Trimming cost V 5 bases and J 7 bases, with 23 bases left between them. Germline assignment: CDR1 SGHVS and CDR2 FQNEAQ. CDR3 DNA: TGTGCCAGCAGCCCCGCAGCCCAGACGGGCGGCGGTGAAAAACTGTTTTTT. Translation: CASSPAAQTGGGEKLFF.

The sample holds many counts of this clonotype. The genes are TRBV7-2 and TRBJ2-4, with unresolved D. CDR1 is SGHTA and CDR2 is FQGNSA in the germline V gene. Trimming left V 1 base short and J 0 bases short, with 7 bases between. The CDR3 extends over 15 amino acids. CDR3 coding DNA: TGTGCCAGCAGCTTAGGTCAGATAGCCAAAAACATTCAGTACTTC. Translation gives CASSLGQIAKNIQYF.

At least ten counts were recorded for this clonotype. The chain couples TRBV7-2 to TRBJ2-3, with 9 bases fitting TRBD2. The CDR3 runs 16 residues. From germline, CDR1 is SGHTA and CDR2 FQGNSA. Losses at the gene ends were 1 base for V and 3 bases for J; bases not matched to a gene: 5. The CDR3 sequence: CASSLDLAGWTDTQYF. The CDR3 coding sequence is TGTGCCAGCAGCTTAGATCTAGCGGGGTGGACAGATACGCAGTATTTT.

The rearrangement links TRBV6-2 or TRBV6-3 to TRBJ2-1; 9 bases align to TRBD2. The CDR3 is made up of 17 amino acids. The trim removed 2 bases at V and 10 bases at J, leaving 15 bases unmatched. Germline lookup yields CDR1 MNHEY and CDR2 SVGEGT. CDR3: CASSYNGLASPRTEQFF. The CDR3 DNA is TGTGCCAGCAGTTACAATGGACTAGCGTCACCTAGGACGGAGCAGTTCTTC.

Points on this clonotype: A much larger clonotype is one base distant, so this may be a read error. This chain joins TRBV20-1 and TRBJ2-5, with TRBD2 as a possible D gene (6 bases). V was pared by 3 bases and J by 9 bases, with 11 bases between. CDR3 length: 11 amino acids. Germline assignment: CDR1 DFQATT and CDR2 SNEGSKA (reference sequence). The CDR3 spells CSARYREAQYF. CDR3 nucleotide sequence: TGCAGTGCTAGGTATAGGGAGGCCCAGTACTTC.

The rearrangement uses TRBV6-2 or TRBV6-3 and TRBJ1-5; a possible D gene is TRBD1 (5 bases). CDR1 is MNHEY and CDR2 is SVGEGT in the germline V gene. The CDR3 has 18 amino acids. Trimming stripped 2 bases from V and 0 bases from J, with 17 bases between. In DNA form, the CDR3 reads TGTGCCAGCAGTTACGACAGAGAATACTCCATTAGCAATCAGCCCCAGCATTTT. This translates into CASSYDREYSISNQPQHF.

This chain connects TRBV28 to TRBJ2-6, with D unresolved. Trimming pared 5 bases from V and 2 bases from J, leaving 16 bases between. CDR3 size: 17 residues. CDR1 and CDR2 (germline): MDHEN, SYDVKM. The CDR3 nucleotides are TGTGCCAGCAGTCTGTACACTCTAGGCGCTGGGGCCAACGTCCTGACTTTC. Its protein product is CASSLYTLGAGANVLTF.

This clonotype was seen repeatedly, ten times or more. The V call is TRBV28, the J call TRBJ1-2; maybe TRBD1 (6 bases). The length of the CDR3 is 15 residues. Trimming cost V 4 bases and J 5 bases, with 17 bases left between them. Germline-derived CDR1 and CDR2 are MDHEN and SYDVKM. The CDR3 DNA follows: TGTGCCAGCAGTTACGGGACACTAGGTACTTATGGCTACACCTTC. Its translation is CASSYGTLGTYGYTF.

This clonotype was recorded many times. The chain is built from TRBV6-1 and TRBJ2-1; 10 bases fit TRBD1. The V gene's germline CDR1 is MNHNS and CDR2 SASEGT. Trimming removed 5 bases from V and 9 bases from J; junction bases left unmatched: 7. The CDR3 is made up of 14 amino acids. The CDR3 is CASSRDGQGGEQFF. CDR3 nucleotide sequence: TGTGCCAGCAGTCGGGACGGACAGGGGGGTGAGCAGTTCTTC.

This clonotype was detected a few times. The chain uses TRBV7-9 and TRBJ1-1; D remains ambiguous. The ends were cut back, 7 bases at V and 6 bases at J, with 12 bases in the middle. CDR1 is SEHNR, CDR2 FQNEAQ, per germline (reference sequence). This CDR3 comprises 12 residues. The CDR3 coding sequence is TGTGCCAGCACCTCCGACTGGCCTGAAGCTTTCTTT. This codes for CASTSDWPEAFF.

This clonotype was detected ten times or more. This chain links TRBV15 with TRBJ2-5; possible D gene TRBD2, 5 bases. The germline gives CDR1 LNHNV, CDR2 YYDKDF (reference sequence). The V gene lost 4 bases and the J gene lost 4 bases, with 10 bases spanning the gap. The CDR3 is made up of 13 amino acids. CDR3: CATSIPGGETQYF. CDR3 sequence (DNA): TGTGCCACCAGCATACCCGGAGGAGAGACCCAGTACTTC.

The chain employs TRBV3-1 and TRBJ1-1, with D maybe TRBD1 (6 bases). Germline V gene data show CDR1 as LGHDT and CDR2 as YNNKEL (reference sequence). The CDR3 runs to 14 residues. Trimming shortened V by 1 base and J by 3 bases, and 9 bases separated the two germline ends. CDR3 bases: TGTGCCAGCAGCCAAGTTCAGGGGCACACTGAAGCTTTCTTT. Its protein is CASSQVQGHTEAFF.

This clonotype was detected a few times. CDR3 in amino acids: CASSSGQPNSNQPQHF. The CDR3, as DNA: TGTGCCAGCAGCTCAGGACAACCTAATAGCAATCAGCCCCAGCATTTT. This chain uses TRBV7-9 with TRBJ1-5, with D possibly being TRBD1 (5 bases). Germline values: CDR1 SEHNR, CDR2 FQNEAQ (reference sequence). The CDR3 contains 16 residues. The V and J ends lost 4 bases and 0 bases respectively, with 13 bases between them. The variable domain in full, completed from reference TRBV7-9 and TRBJ1-5, reads DTGVSQNPRHKITKRGQNVTFRCDPISEHNRLYWYRQTLGQGPEFLTYFQNEAQLEKSRLLSDRFSAERPKGSFSTLEIQRTEQGDSAMYLCASSSGQPNSNQPQHFGDGTRLSIL.

This clonotype was recorded at least ten times. Its ends do not fully match the called genes, so a read error is possible. The chain employs TRBV7-7 and TRBJ2-5; 11 bases map to TRBD1. Germline V gives CDR1 SSHAT, CDR2 FNYEAQ (reference sequence). This CDR3 is built from 14 residues. The DNA of the CDR3 is TGTGCTAGCAGCCGGGACAGGGGGAAGGAGACCCAGTACTTC. As protein: CASSRDRGKETQYF.

The gene calls are TRBV11-2 and TRBJ2-1, with a tentative D call TRBD2 (5 bases). V lost 5 bases and J 9 bases, leaving 20 bases between the germline ends. The CDR3 runs to 15 residues. The germline gives CDR1 SGHAT, CDR2 FQNNGV. The CDR3 spells CASSLYTSILGEQFF. CDR3 nucleotides: TGTGCCAGCAGCCTATACACTAGTATATTAGGTGAGCAGTTCTTC.

As for this clonotype: This may be a read error: a much more frequent sequence differs by one nucleotide. The V gene is TRBV29-1, the J gene TRBJ1-1; no clear D. The germline gives CDR1 SQVTM, CDR2 ANQGSEA. The CDR3 runs to 12 residues. CDR3 nucleotide sequence: TGCGGCGTTTCCCGTGAACAGAGAGAAGCTTTCTTT. As protein: CGVSREQREAFF.

The chain links TRBV3-1 to TRBJ2-3, with D unresolved. This CDR3 is built from 15 residues. With 3 bases removed from V and 4 bases from J, the gap between germline ends came to 14 bases. The germline V gene encodes CDR1 LGHDT and CDR2 YNNKEL (reference sequence). As DNA, the CDR3 is TGTGCCAGCAGCCAGCCAGTAAAACGTCCAGATACGCAGTATTTT. Its protein product is CASSQPVKRPDTQYF.

The chain combines TRBV3-1 with TRBJ2-4, with D tentatively TRBD1 (6 bases). The DNA end is a closer match to TRBJ2-7, so the J assignment may be wrong. Germline loops: CDR1 LGHDT, CDR2 YNNKEL (reference sequence). The CDR3 loop spans 14 amino acids. The CDR3 sequence: CASSQEGGKDEQYF. For the CDR3, the DNA is TGTGCCAGCAGCCAAGAAGGGGGAAAGGACGAGCAGTACTTC.

This clonotype has just a few counts. V usage is TRBV7-3 and J usage is TRBJ2-2; 9 nucleotides match TRBD2. J gave up 6 bases and V 1 base, and 0 bases lay outside the gene matches. CDR3 length equals 14 residues. The V gene's germline CDR1 is SGHTA and CDR2 FQGTGA. As DNA, the CDR3 is TGTGCCAGCAGCTTAAGACTAGCGGCCGGGGAGCTGTTTTTT. Amino acids: CASSLRLAAGELFF.

Of note for this clonotype: One junction end disagrees with the germline gene, perhaps due to a read error. The V call is TRBV28, the J call TRBJ1-5, with TRBD1 matching over 9 bases. CDR1 and CDR2 from the germline V gene are MDHEN and SYDVKM. The CDR3 has 14 amino acids. CDR3 amino acids: CVSSGTGSNQPQHF. The CDR3 nucleotides are TGTGTCAGCAGTGGGACAGGGAGCAATCAGCCCCAGCATTTT.